The 12 T cell receptor beta chains listed next were all sequenced from one sample in a study of shared clonotypes between healthy human individuals. Only in-frame clones appear in the TCRdb table, and some are missing; sequencing was by immunoSEQ multiplex PCR. Of 1.6 million or so clones listed, about 96% are singletons. Sequenced: naive CD4+ T cells sorted from blood. Regarding subset: CD45RA+ positively selected. The receptors originated from a young man in good health.

The V call is TRBV28, the J call TRBJ1-1; D not resolved. CDR3 size: 14 residues. Trimming took 2 bases from V and 4 from J, leaving 11 bases between them. Germline CDR1 MDHEN, CDR2 SYDVKM. This CDR3 is CASSLPRVSTEAFF. In nucleotides, the CDR3 is TGTGCCAGCAGTTTACCGAGGGTAAGCACTGAAGCTTTCTTT.

The rearrangement links TRBV15 to TRBJ2-7, with D hard to call. Germline CDR1 LNHNV, CDR2 YYDKDF (reference sequence). The length of the CDR3 is 13 residues. Trimming took off 6 bases at V and 5 bases at J, with 14 bases between the two ends. The CDR3 reads CATRKPAGNEQYF. The CDR3 nucleotides are TGTGCCACCAGGAAGCCAGCAGGTAACGAGCAGTACTTC.

This chain links TRBV20-1 with TRBJ1-2, with D possibly being TRBD1 (5 bases). Germline V gene lookup returns CDR1 DFQATT and CDR2 SNEGSKA (reference sequence). Trimming cost V 8 bases and J 7 bases, with 14 bases left between them. The length of the CDR3 is 11 residues. As DNA, the CDR3 is TGCAGTTCCGACAGAGCAGGTGGCTACACCTTC. Encoded protein: CSSDRAGGYTF.

CDR3 DNA sequence: TGTGCCAGCAGTTTGGGACTAGCGGGAGGCAATGAGCAGTTCTTC. Encoded protein: CASSLGLAGGNEQFF. J is TRBJ2-1 and V is TRBV7-2; TRBD2 agrees at 15 bases. Germline V gives CDR1 SGHTA, CDR2 FQGNSA. After removal of 6 bases from V and 6 bases from J, the junction contained 3 bases not matched to a gene. The CDR3 length is 15 residues.

This chain joins TRBV7-2 and TRBJ2-1, with TRBD2 matching 12 bases. The CDR3 covers 15 residues. Germline assignment: CDR1 SGHTA and CDR2 FQGNSA. Trimming took 5 bases from V and 3 from J; bases not matched to a gene: 2. CDR3 amino acids: CASSTTSGSYNEQFF. The CDR3 nucleotides read TGTGCCAGCAGCACGACTAGCGGGAGCTACAATGAGCAGTTCTTC. The whole variable domain, filled in from reference TRBV7-2 and TRBJ2-1, reads GAGVSQSPSNKVTEKGKDVELRCDPISGHTALYWYRQSLGQGLEFLIYFQGNSAPDKSGLPSDRFSAERTGGSVSTLTIQRTQQEDSAVYLCASSTTSGSYNEQFFGPGTRLTVL.

This chain links TRBV11-2 with TRBJ1-1; 9 positions match TRBD1. V dropped 3 bases and J dropped 0; count of bases not matched to a gene: 8. The germline V gene has CDR1 SGHAT and CDR2 FQNNGV. The CDR3 length is 17 residues. CDR3 loop: CASSFRDREIVNTEAFF. As DNA, the CDR3 is TGTGCCAGCAGCTTTCGGGACAGGGAAATAGTGAACACTGAAGCTTTCTTT. Based on the CDR3 plus reference TRBV11-2 and TRBJ1-1, the full variable domain is EAGVAQSPRYKIIEKRQSVAFWCNPISGHATLYWYQQILGQGPKLLIQFQNNGVVDDSQLPKDRFSAERLKGVDSTLKIQPAKLEDSAVYLCASSFRDREIVNTEAFFGQGTRLTVV.

The rearrangement joins TRBV15 to TRBJ1-1; D is unclear. CDR1 is LNHNV and CDR2 is YYDKDF in the germline V gene (reference sequence). Between the trimmed V and J ends, which lost 8 bases and 2 bases, there was a span of 12 bases. CDR3 length: 13 residues. In DNA, the CDR3 is TGTGCCACCGTTTTGGAACCTAACACTGAAGCTTTCTTT. Its protein product is CATVLEPNTEAFF.

The chain couples TRBV5-4 to TRBJ2-2; 11 bases match TRBD2. This CDR3 has 18 amino acids. The ends lost 0 bases at V and 5 bases at J; junction bases unmatched: 9. The germline gives CDR1 SGHNT, CDR2 YYREEE (reference sequence). In DNA, the CDR3 is TGTGCCAGCAGCTTGGAGGCTAGCGGGAGGCGGGGTACCGGGGAGCTGTTTTTT. Its protein product is CASSLEASGRRGTGELFF. Complete variable domain (other parts from reference TRBV5-4 and TRBJ2-2): ETGVTQSPTHLIKTRGQQVTLRCSSQSGHNTVSWYQQALGQGPQFIFQYYREEENGRGNFPPRFSGLQFPNYSSELNVNALELDDSALYLCASSLEASGRRGTGELFFGEGSRLTVL.

This chain links TRBV7-2 with TRBJ2-4; D gene uncertain. Germline-derived CDR1 and CDR2 are SGHTA and FQGNSA. CDR3 length equals 14 residues. Trimming pared 0 bases from V and 6 bases from J, leaving 9 bases between. CDR3 region: CASSLAATGNIQYF. The CDR3 nucleotides are TGTGCCAGCAGCTTAGCAGCAACGGGAAACATTCAGTACTTC.

In this sample, this clone turned up once. Within the sample, other DNA sequences also encode this same CDR3. The V gene is TRBV11-3, the J gene TRBJ1-1, with D unclear. Germline-derived CDR1 and CDR2 are SGHNT and YENEEA. The CDR3 contains 13 residues. Between the trimmed V and J ends, which lost 0 bases and 3 bases, there was a span of 5 bases. DNA for the CDR3: TGTGCCAGCAGCTTAGACGGCGACACTGAAGCTTTCTTT. As protein: CASSLDGDTEAFF.

This chain connects TRBV9 to TRBJ2-7; either TRBD1 or TRBD2 may supply D (6 bases each). CDR3 length: 15 residues. The germline V and J ends were trimmed by 5 bases and 5 bases, with 20 bases remaining between them. CDR1 and CDR2 from the germline V gene are SGDLS and YYNGEE. For the CDR3, the DNA is TGTGCCAGCAGTCCACAGGGACTTCCCATTAACGAGCAGTACTTC. Translated, it gives CASSPQGLPINEQYF.

The V and J genes are TRBV27 and TRBJ2-1; the D gene is possibly TRBD2 (6 bases). The CDR3 length is 15 residues. Trimming left V 3 bases short and J 7 bases short, with 16 bases between. The germline CDR1 and CDR2 sequences are MNHEY and SMNVEV (reference sequence). DNA of the CDR3: TGTGCCAGCAGTTTTTTAGGGACTGGAACAAATGAGCAGTTCTTC. This gives the protein CASSFLGTGTNEQFF.